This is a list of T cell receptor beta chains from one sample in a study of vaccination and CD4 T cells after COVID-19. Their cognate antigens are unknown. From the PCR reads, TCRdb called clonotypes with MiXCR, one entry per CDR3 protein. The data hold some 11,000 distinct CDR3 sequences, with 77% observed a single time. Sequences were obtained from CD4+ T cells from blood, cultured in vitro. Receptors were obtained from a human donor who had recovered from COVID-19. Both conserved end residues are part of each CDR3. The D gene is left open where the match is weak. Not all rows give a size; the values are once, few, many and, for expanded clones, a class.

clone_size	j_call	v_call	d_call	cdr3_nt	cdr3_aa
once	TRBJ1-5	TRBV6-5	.	TGTGCCAGCAGTTACTCAAGGGAGGGTCAGCCCCAGCATTTT	CASSYSREGQPQHF
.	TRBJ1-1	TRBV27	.	TGTGCCAGCAGACGAGAGACTAACACTGAAGCTTTCTTT	CASRRETNTEAFF
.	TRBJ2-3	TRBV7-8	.	TGTGCCAGCAGCCGCCTTCCAGGGACAGATACGCAGTATTTT	CASSRLPGTDTQYF
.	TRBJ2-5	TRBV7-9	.	TGTGCCAGCAGCTTAGGGGATTCAACCCACAGGACCCTATGGTACTTC	CASSLGDSTHRTLWYF
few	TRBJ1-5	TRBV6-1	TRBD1	TGTGCCAGCAGTGAAGTCTTGACAGGGGGACAGCCCCAGCATTTT	CASSEVLTGGQPQHF
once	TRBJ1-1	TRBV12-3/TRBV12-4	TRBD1	TGTGCCAGCAGGCCACAGGGGAGGGCCTACACTGAAGCTTTCTTT	CASRPQGRAYTEAFF
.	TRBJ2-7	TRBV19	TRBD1	TGTGCCAGTAGGGGGGGCGGGACAGGCCGCTACGAGCAGTACTTC	CASRGGGTGRYEQYF
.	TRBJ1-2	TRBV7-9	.	TGTGCCAGCAGCGGTAGGGCGGACAGCCCGAGGTACACCTTC	CASSGRADSPRYTF
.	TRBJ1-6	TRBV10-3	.	TGTGCCATCAGTGACCCCAGGGGCTCACCCCTCCACTTT	CAISDPRGSPLHF
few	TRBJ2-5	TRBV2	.	TGTGCCAGCAGTCAAGAGACCCAGTACTTC	CASSQETQYF
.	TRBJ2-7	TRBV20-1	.	TGCAGTGCTAGAGATTTCGCGACTAACTCCTACGAGCAGTACTTC	CSARDFATNSYEQYF
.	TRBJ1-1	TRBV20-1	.	TGCAGTGCTAGAGGGCGAGCAGGGGACCCTGAAGCTTTCTTT	CSARGRAGDPEAFF
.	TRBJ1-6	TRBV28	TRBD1	TGTGCCAGCAGTCCCCGGGACAGGAGTAATTCACCCCTCCACTTT	CASSPRDRSNSPLHF
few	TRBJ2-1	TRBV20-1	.	TGCAGTGCTAGGGGCCTTAGGGGAACGGGAAATGAGCAGTTCTTC	CSARGLRGTGNEQFF
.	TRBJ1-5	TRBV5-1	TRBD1	TGCGCCAGCAGCTCCACAGGGGGCGTTCAGCCCCAGCATTTT	CASSSTGGVQPQHF